The 23 T cell receptor beta chains given below trace back to one sample, sequenced in a study of brain T cells in children with intractable seizures. The table came from immunoSEQ multiplex PCR; TCRdb's copy has only in-frame clones and leaves some out. The repertoire consists of 110,000 or so clones, with roughly 94% occurring once and the leading ten covering 3.8%. Sequenced material: peripheral blood, taken at surgery. These receptors were obtained from a boy younger than two with hemimegalencephaly and intractable seizures.

The rearrangement joins TRBV27 to TRBJ2-7, with 9 bases fitting TRBD1. V gave up 2 bases and J gave up 7 bases; unmatched junction bases: 9. The germline V gene encodes CDR1 MNHEY and CDR2 SMNVEV (reference sequence). The CDR3 extends over 15 amino acids. Written as DNA, the CDR3 is TGTGCCAGCAGTTTAGCCGGGACAGGGTTAGGAGAGCAGTACTTC. It encodes CASSLAGTGLGEQYF.

CDR3 sequence (DNA): TGTGCCAGCAGCCGAATAGACAATGAGCAGTTCTTC. Encoded protein: CASSRIDNEQFF. The rearrangement links TRBV5-4 to TRBJ2-1; D is ambiguous. The CDR3 sequence is 12 residues long. CDR1 is SGHNT, CDR2 YYREEE, per germline (reference sequence). Trimming cost V 4 bases and J 5 bases, with 7 bases left between them.

The chain joins TRBV6-5 to TRBJ2-7, with 9 bases that match TRBD1. Germline CDR1 MNHEY, CDR2 SVGAGI. The CDR3 length is 14 residues. The junction had 10 bases not matched to a gene; V was cut back by 7 bases and J by 6 bases. In DNA, the CDR3 is TGTGCCAGCACCCGGACAGGGGAAACCCGCGAGCAGTACTTC. This codes for CASTRTGETREQYF.

This clone was observed a few times. This chain uses TRBV5-1 with TRBJ1-1; TRBD1 matches 11 bases. V gave up 2 bases and J gave up 3 bases; unmatched junction bases: 6. The CDR3 is made up of 16 amino acids. CDR1 is SGHRS, CDR2 YFSETQ, per germline. The CDR3 DNA is TGCGCCAGCAGCTTAAATCCGGACAGGGGGCACACTGAAGCTTTCTTT. As protein: CASSLNPDRGHTEAFF.

The genes are TRBV7-3 and TRBJ2-5; 8 bases map to TRBD1. V gave up 5 bases and J gave up 5 bases; unmatched junction bases: 16. Germline values: CDR1 SGHTA, CDR2 FQGTGA. The CDR3 has 17 residues. This chain's CDR3 is CASSPRGRWGIGETQYF. Here the CDR3 DNA reads TGTGCCAGCAGCCCCAGGGGGCGGTGGGGTATCGGGGAGACCCAGTACTTC.

The CDR3 nucleotides are TGTGCCAGCTCACCACCGGTCTGGGGGGCGGAGGACACTGAAGCTTTCTTT. It encodes CASSPPVWGAEDTEAFF. The chain has TRBV18 and TRBJ1-1, with TRBD1 as a possible D gene (6 bases). Germline V gene lookup returns CDR1 KGHSH and CDR2 LQKENI. This CDR3 is 17 amino acids long. The germline V and J ends were trimmed by 0 bases and 3 bases, with 17 bases remaining between them.

A note on this clone: This same CDR3 is encoded by further DNA sequences in the sample. The chain joins TRBV19 to TRBJ2-6, with D perhaps matching TRBD1 or TRBD2 (6 bases each). Trimming cost V 3 bases and J 1 base, with 10 bases left between them. Germline CDR1 reads LNHDA; CDR2 reads SQIVND (reference sequence). This CDR3 has 16 amino acids. The CDR3 sequence: CASSIEGGSGANVLTF. DNA for the CDR3: TGTGCCAGTAGTATTGAGGGGGGATCTGGGGCCAACGTCCTGACTTTC.

V gene TRBV12-5 combines with J gene TRBJ2-1; TRBD1 aligns across 8 bases. This CDR3 has 16 amino acids. Germline CDR1 LGHNT, CDR2 FRNRAP. V dropped 0 bases and J dropped 5; count of bases not matched to a gene: 6. This chain's CDR3 is CASGLVLGQGHNEQFF. The CDR3 DNA reads as TGTGCTAGTGGTTTGGTACTAGGACAGGGACACAATGAGCAGTTCTTC.

CDR3 in DNA: TGTGCCAGCAGCCTCAAGGGCTTCAATTCACCCCTCCACTTT. Its protein is CASSLKGFNSPLHF. The V gene is TRBV3-1 (or the pseudogene TRBV3-2), the J gene TRBJ1-6; D is uncertain. The CDR3 consists of 14 residues. V was clipped by 4 bases and J by 7 bases, with 11 bases between them. Germline V gives CDR1 LGHDT, CDR2 YNNKEL (reference sequence).

The chain recombines TRBV28 with TRBJ2-7; D not resolved. Per the germline V gene, CDR1 is MDHEN and CDR2 is SYDVKM. This CDR3 comprises 14 residues. V lost 6 bases and J lost 5, with 17 bases in between. The CDR3 sequence: CASSRVGWVDEQYF. Here the CDR3 DNA reads TGTGCCAGCAGCCGTGTAGGGTGGGTCGACGAGCAGTACTTC.

The chain recombines TRBV24-1 with TRBJ2-1; TRBD1 might be the D (6 bases). The CDR3 runs to 15 residues. The V end was cut by 3 bases, the J end by 5 bases, with 13 bases between. The V gene's germline CDR1 is KGHDR and CDR2 SFDVKD. Here the CDR3 DNA reads TGTGCCACCAGTGATATGCAGGGGCTGGACAATGAGCAGTTCTTC. Translation gives CATSDMQGLDNEQFF.

The rearrangement joins TRBV5-1 to TRBJ2-3, with D possibly matching TRBD1 (5 bases). This CDR3 is 18 amino acids long. Trimming removed 7 bases from V and 2 bases from J, with 26 bases in between. Germline V gives CDR1 SGHRS, CDR2 YFSETQ. CDR3 in DNA: TGCGCCAGCCGCCTTGGCAGGGCTTCCCTTAACTCCACAGATACGCAGTATTTT. Its translation: CASRLGRASLNSTDTQYF. Drawing the rest from reference TRBV5-1 and TRBJ2-3, the complete variable domain is KAGVTQTPRYLIKTRGQQVTLSCSPISGHRSVSWYQQTPGQGLQFLFEYFSETQRNKGNFPGRFSGRQFSNSRSEMNVSTLELGDSALYLCASRLGRASLNSTDTQYFGPGTRLTVL.

The chain uses TRBV4-3 and TRBJ1-1; 10 bases align to TRBD1. The V gene end was trimmed by 1 base and the J gene end by 3 bases; junction bases not matched to a gene: 11. Germline V gene data show CDR1 as LGHNA and CDR2 as YSLEER. The CDR3 sequence is 18 residues long. CDR3 sequence: CASSQAGTGVAGDTEAFF. The CDR3 bases are TGCGCCAGCAGCCAAGCCGGGACAGGGGTTGCCGGGGACACTGAAGCTTTCTTT.

The chain links TRBV5-1 to TRBJ2-7; D unclear. From germline, CDR1 is SGHRS and CDR2 YFSETQ. Trimming took 1 base from V and 5 from J, leaving 28 bases between them. This CDR3 has 19 amino acids. The CDR3 region is CASSLNYRSHFGLEDEQYF. The CDR3 nucleotides are TGCGCCAGCAGCTTGAACTACCGCTCACACTTCGGTTTAGAGGACGAGCAGTACTTC.

This rearrangement joins TRBV6-2 or TRBV6-3 to TRBJ1-2; 10 nucleotides line up with TRBD1. The CDR3 runs to 14 residues. J gave up 8 bases and V 5 bases, and 8 bases lay outside the gene matches. The germline gives CDR1 MNHEY, CDR2 SVGEGT. The CDR3 DNA is TGTGCCAGCAGTCCGGGACAGGGGATGAGGGGCTACACCTTC. Translation gives CASSPGQGMRGYTF.

This clone came up once. The rearrangement uses TRBV5-6 and TRBJ2-5; no reliable D call. Looked up from germline, CDR1 is SGHDT and CDR2 is YYEEEE. V was cut by 0 bases and J by 7 bases, with 7 bases left in between. This CDR3 is built from 12 residues. CDR3 coding DNA: TGTGCCAGCAGCTTGGGGGGATCGACCCAGTACTTC. Amino acid sequence: CASSLGGSTQYF.

The CDR3 is CASSLLGQNTEAFF. CDR3 DNA: TGCGCCAGCAGCTTGCTAGGACAGAACACTGAAGCTTTCTTT. The V call is TRBV5-1, the J call TRBJ1-1; possibly TRBD1 for D (5 bases). The CDR3 has 14 residues. Looked up from germline, CDR1 is SGHRS and CDR2 is YFSETQ. V lost 1 base to trimming and J lost 1 base, with 8 bases between them.

This clone was recorded once. V gene TRBV5-4 combines with J gene TRBJ2-1, with 8 bases lining up with TRBD2. This CDR3 is 16 amino acids long. Trimming cost V 4 bases and J 1 base; bases outside gene matches: 7. Germline V gene data show CDR1 as SGHNT and CDR2 as YYREEE (reference sequence). In DNA, the CDR3 is TGTGCCAGCAGCCCTGGGGCGGGGGGATCCTACAATGAGCAGTTCTTC. Residues: CASSPGAGGSYNEQFF.

J is TRBJ1-1 and V is TRBV5-5; D gene ambiguous. The CDR3 extends over 13 amino acids. With 1 base removed from V and 1 base from J, the gap between germline ends came to 5 bases. Germline loops: CDR1 SGHKS, CDR2 YYEKEE (reference sequence). The CDR3 sequence is CASSLTANTEAFF. DNA for the CDR3: TGTGCCAGCAGCTTGACGGCGAACACTGAAGCTTTCTTT.

This sequence joins TRBV6-1 and TRBJ2-1; a weak D match, TRBD1 (6 bases). The V end lost 5 bases, the J end lost 2 bases, and 10 bases lay between the germline ends. The CDR3 covers 14 residues. Germline values: CDR1 MNHNS, CDR2 SASEGT. Written as DNA, the CDR3 is TGTGCCAGCAGTCCCACAGGGACCTACAATGAGCAGTTCTTC. As protein: CASSPTGTYNEQFF.

The rearrangement joins TRBV6-5 to TRBJ2-1, with 9 bases that match TRBD1. The CDR3 spans 15 residues. Looked up from germline, CDR1 is MNHEY and CDR2 is SVGAGI. V trimming: 5 bases; J trimming: 6 bases; junction bases outside the gene matches: 8. CDR3 DNA sequence: TGTGCCAGCAGTCTCACAGGGGGCGGACTCAATGAGCAGTTCTTC. This gives the protein CASSLTGGGLNEQFF.

J is TRBJ2-7 and V is TRBV5-1, with D perhaps matching TRBD1 (6 bases). Germline V gives CDR1 SGHRS, CDR2 YFSETQ. The V end was cut by 4 bases, the J end by 4 bases, with 9 bases between. The CDR3 extends over 12 amino acids. The CDR3 reads CASSPRGYEQYF. DNA of the CDR3: TGCGCCAGCAGCCCCAGGGGATACGAGCAGTACTTC.

The V call is TRBV4-1, the J call TRBJ1-1; D perhaps matches TRBD1 (5 bases). Trimming stripped 6 bases from V and 4 bases from J, with 15 bases between. Germline V gene sequence: CDR1 MGHRA, CDR2 YSYEKL. The CDR3 length is 14 residues. CDR3 nucleotide sequence: TGCGCCAGCAGTCCGGGGGGTTTGGGCACTGAAGCTTTCTTT. Residues: CASSPGGLGTEAFF.